This T cell receptor (beta chain) was sequenced in a study of OX40 agonist ivuxolimab in advanced cancers. Data came from immunoSEQ multiplex PCR; TCRdb stores just in-frame clones and leaves some out. Of 25,000 to 35,000 clones listed, around 81% were seen once; the top ten hold around 32%. V lost 0 bases and J 7 bases, leaving 13 bases between the germline ends. Germline V gene lookup returns CDR1 LNHNV and CDR2 YYDKDF (reference sequence). The CDR3 consists of 14 residues. The TCR comes from an adult with an advanced solid tumor such as melanoma, head and neck, liver or kidney cancer. The V and J genes are TRBV15 and TRBJ2-7; unclear D gene. Specimen: CD4+ or CD8+ T cells sorted from blood, collected in a trial of the OX40 agonist ivuxolimab. CDR3: CATSRDLGAWEQYF. The CDR3 region has the DNA TGTGCCACCAGCAGAGATCTAGGAGCGTGGGAGCAGTACTTC.